The T cell receptor beta chain described here comes from a study of radiation and T cells in renal cell carcinoma. Time point of the sample: baseline pretreatment blood. Treatment of the sample: 15 Gy SBRT to primary tumor, nephrectomy 4 weeks later. Generated by immunoSEQ multiplex PCR, the TCRdb table keeps only in-frame clones and is missing some. The sample holds tens of thousands of clones, 82% seen once. This clonotype was sampled from a man aged 55-75 years with renal cell carcinoma. The sample consisted of blood, taken from a patient whose treatment included radiotherapy and nephrectomy.

CDR3 residues: CASSLAGGVDTQYF. For the CDR3, the DNA is TGTGCCAGCAGTTTAGCAGGCGGGGTCGATACGCAGTATTTT. The V gene is TRBV28, the J gene TRBJ2-3; possible D gene TRBD2, 6 bases. The length of the CDR3 is 14 residues. Germline V gene lookup returns CDR1 MDHEN and CDR2 SYDVKM. The V end lost 2 bases, the J end lost 6 bases, and 12 bases lay between the germline ends.